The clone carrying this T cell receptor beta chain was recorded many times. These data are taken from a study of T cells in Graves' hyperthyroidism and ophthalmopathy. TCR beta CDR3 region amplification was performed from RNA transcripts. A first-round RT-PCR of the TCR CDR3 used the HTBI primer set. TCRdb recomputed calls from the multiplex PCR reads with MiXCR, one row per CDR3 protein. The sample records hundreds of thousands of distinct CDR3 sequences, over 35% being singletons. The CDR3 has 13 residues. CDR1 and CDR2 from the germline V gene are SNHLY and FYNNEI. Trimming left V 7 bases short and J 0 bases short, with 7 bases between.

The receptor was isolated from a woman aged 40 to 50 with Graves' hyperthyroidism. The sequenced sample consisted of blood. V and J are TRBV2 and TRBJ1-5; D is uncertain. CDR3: CASKSNSNQPQHF. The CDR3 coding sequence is TGTGCCAGCAAGAGTAATAGCAATCAGCCCCAGCATTTT.